Listed below are T cell receptor beta chains from one sample, sequenced in a study of blood T cell repertoires in COVID-19. Data came from immunoSEQ multiplex PCR; TCRdb stores just in-frame clones and leaves some out. The sample lists 90,000 to 120,000 clones; 70% to 85% were seen once. The sequenced sample was peripheral blood. The source is a man between 65 and 85 years old with active or convalescent COVID-19. The CDR3 runs from the conserved cysteine through the conserved F or W. The D gene is left open where the match is weak. Some rows mark clone size as missing; the rest say once, few, many or name a class of expanded clone.

v_gene	j_gene	abundance	d_gene	CDR3nt	CDR3aa
TRBV7-9	TRBJ2-1	NA	NA	TGTGCCAGCAGCTCCCGCTCAGGGTGGGAGCAGTTCTTC	CASSSRSGWEQFF
TRBV3-1/TRBV3-2	TRBJ1-2	once	NA	TGTGCCAGCAGCCAAGATGGTGAGGGCTACACCTTC	CASSQDGEGYTF
TRBV5-1	TRBJ2-1	NA	NA	TGCGCCAGCCTGCCCGGCCAGGGGTCCTACAATGAGCAGTTCTTC	CASLPGQGSYNEQFF
TRBV7-2	TRBJ1-2	NA	NA	TGTGCCAGCAGCAAAGGGGCCCTATCAGGCTACACCTTC	CASSKGALSGYTF
TRBV28	TRBJ1-1	NA	NA	TGTGCCAGCACGGGGGAGGCTCGAGCTTTCTTT	CASTGEARAFF
TRBV6-5	TRBJ2-7	NA	TRBD2	TGTGCCAGCAGTCTTTTGGGGGGGACCTCCTACGAGCAGTACTTC	CASSLLGGTSYEQYF
TRBV30	TRBJ2-1	NA	TRBD2	TGTGCCTGGACTCCGGGACTAGAGGTAAATGAGCAGTTCTTC	CAWTPGLEVNEQFF
TRBV19	TRBJ2-2	NA	NA	TGTGCCACTCTAAACCGAGTAGGGGGAAACACCGGGGAGCTGTTTTTT	CATLNRVGGNTGELFF
TRBV24-1	TRBJ1-3	NA	NA	TGTGCCACCAGTTCGGGTGCCAGCTCTGGAAACACCATATATTTT	CATSSGASSGNTIYF
TRBV20-1	TRBJ1-2	NA	NA	TGCAGTGCTAGAGATTTCATTGGCTACACCTTC	CSARDFIGYTF
TRBV5-5	TRBJ2-5	once	NA	TGTGCCAGCAGCTTGGGTGCAGGGAGGGAGACCCAGTACTTC	CASSLGAGRETQYF
TRBV6-5	TRBJ1-2	NA	TRBD1	TGTGCCAGCAGTTACCGGGGACAGGGCCTTGGCGGCTACACCTTC	CASSYRGQGLGGYTF
TRBV5-1	TRBJ2-1	NA	NA	TGCGCCAGCAGCTTGGAATCCGGACGGGACTACAATGAGCAGTTCTTC	CASSLESGRDYNEQFF
TRBV19	TRBJ1-5	NA	NA	TGTGCCAGTAGTAAGTGGGGAGGTGATGAGCATTTT	CASSKWGGDEHF
TRBV24-1	TRBJ1-1	NA	TRBD1	TGTGCCACCAGTGACTACGGGACAGCCAACACTGAAGCTTTCTTT	CATSDYGTANTEAFF
TRBV30	TRBJ1-1	NA	TRBD1	TGTGCCTGGAGGGAGGGACAGCAACACACTGAAGCTTTCTTT	CAWREGQQHTEAFF
TRBV7-3	TRBJ1-6	NA	NA	TGTGCCAGCAGCTTATCTGCCGGGTTTGTGTCACCCCTCCACTTT	CASSLSAGFVSPLHF
TRBV15	TRBJ2-3	few	NA	TGTGCCACCAGCAGGAACCGGCCAGGGGGCACAGATACGCAGTATTTT	CATSRNRPGGTDTQYF
TRBV6-5	TRBJ1-1	once	NA	TGTGCCAGCGGAGATCTCGGCTGGCTCTTT	CASGDLGWLF
TRBV6-5	TRBJ2-6	NA	NA	TGTGCCAGCAGTTACTCCGACAGCTCTGGGGCCAACGTCCTGACTTTC	CASSYSDSSGANVLTF
TRBV10-1	TRBJ2-7	NA	NA	TGCGCCAGCAGTGAGTCGCGGAGTCCCTACGAGCAGTACTTC	CASSESRSPYEQYF
TRBV5-8	TRBJ2-5	NA	NA	TGTGCCAGCAGCTTGGTCGAAGAGACCCAGTACTTC	CASSLVEETQYF
TRBV18	TRBJ1-5	NA	TRBD1	TGTGCCAGCTCACCAGGACAGGCCAATCAGCCCCAGCATTTT	CASSPGQANQPQHF
TRBV19	TRBJ2-2	few	TRBD1	TGTGCCAGTAGTATCCGGGACAGTACCGGGGAGCTGTTTTTT	CASSIRDSTGELFF
TRBV6-6	TRBJ1-2	NA	TRBD1	TGTGCCAGCAGATCCGGGACAGGGGGCTATGGCTACACCTTC	CASRSGTGGYGYTF